The TCR beta chain under discussion was sequenced for a study of post-analysis software for immune sequencing data. On this clonotype: Its antigen is not identified.

The V end lost 2 bases, the J end lost 0 bases, and 8 bases lay between the germline ends. The CDR3 consists of 15 residues. Findings and caveats of the study: Elevated frequency relative to controls characterized roughly five TRBV segments in patients, TRBV5-6, TRBV5-1 and TRBV20-1 among them.

Libraries were made from TCR beta cDNA, and they carried unique molecular identifiers. Each CDR3 protein gets one entry after TCRdb re-called the PCR reads with MiXCR. This sample carries about half a million distinct CDR3 sequences, approximately 31% of them seen once, and the ten largest clones take 4.5% to 7.5%. The origin of this receptor is a girl aged 2 to 17 with multiple sclerosis. Source material: blood. The gene calls are TRBV12-3 or TRBV12-4 and TRBJ2-1, with D hard to call. CDR3 sequence reads: CASSLKSLSYNEQFF. CDR3 sequence (DNA): TGTGCCAGCAGTTTAAAGTCGCTCTCCTACAATGAGCAGTTCTTC.